This record covers a single TCR beta chain. Its antigen is unidentified. The CDR3 contains 15 residues. CDR1 and CDR2 from the germline V gene are DFQATT and SNEGSKA (reference sequence). Trimming removed 5 bases from V and 4 bases from J; junction bases left unmatched: 9. The data belong to a study of blood T cells in healthy people across ages. No fewer than 5.5 micrograms of total RNA were isolated from every sample. Study outcomes and limitations: Unsorted PBMC material precluded a definitive naive versus antigen-experienced comparison.

Primers used in a second PCR of roughly 6 to 11 cycles were a sample-barcoded 5' primer and a J-beta primer mix. Every sample gave at least 2.5 million paired-end reads containing CDR3. TCRdb independently ran MiXCR on the 5' RACE reads; one entry per CDR3 protein. The top ten hold approximately 40% of the sample, which has around 750,000 distinct CDR3 sequences, about 55% seen once. The chain links TRBV20-1 to TRBJ1-2, with TRBD1 identical over 11 bases. The receptor's source is an elderly man in good health. The sequencing sample was made of blood. CDR3 residues: CSARTGTGGFYGYTF. CDR3 DNA: TGCAGTGCTCGAACCGGGACAGGGGGTTTCTATGGCTACACCTTC.